This is a list of T cell receptor beta chains from one sample in a study of T-cell reconstitution after alpha-beta-depleted transplantation in children. TCRdb reprocessed the PCR reads via MiXCR and lists one record per CDR3 protein. The table has roughly 300,000 distinct CDR3 sequences, 11% seen once. The sequenced sample was peripheral blood, obtained 180 days after TCRalphabeta/CD19-depleted stem cell transplant. These receptors were obtained from a male patient between 2 and 9 years old who had a stem cell transplant for chronic granulomatous disease, so the T cells may come from the graft donor. Both conserved end residues are part of each CDR3. The D gene is left open where the match is weak. Clone size appears in some rows only: once, few, many, or a class for an expanded clone.

>TRBV11-1|TRBJ2-1|.|many
CAVHGYNEQFF
TGTGCCGTCCATGGCTACAATGAGCAGTTCTTC
>TRBV5-6|TRBJ2-5|.|once
CASSLAVRETQYF
TGTGCCAGCAGCTTGGCGGTTAGGGAGACCCAGTACTTC
>TRBV29-1|TRBJ1-1|TRBD1|many
CSVEERTGGKIEAFF
TGCAGCGTTGAAGAACGAACAGGGGGGAAAATTGAAGCTTTCTTT
>TRBV3-1|TRBJ2-7|.|many
CASSPGVNHNEQYF
TGTGCCAGCAGCCCGGGAGTTAATCATAACGAGCAGTACTTC
>TRBV25-1|TRBJ2-5|.|many
CASSESPGRKTQYF
TGTGCCAGCAGTGAATCTCCAGGGAGGAAGACCCAGTACTTC
>TRBV29-1|TRBJ2-1|TRBD2|many
CSVEGSGRGYNEQFF
TGCAGCGTTGAGGGGAGCGGGAGGGGGTACAATGAGCAGTTCTTC
>TRBV7-3|TRBJ2-2|TRBD1|many
CASSRDRATGELFF
TGTGCCAGCAGCCGGGACAGGGCCACCGGGGAGCTGTTTTTT
>TRBV5-1|TRBJ2-7|.|many
CASSRGAPSYEQYF
TGCGCCAGCAGCCGGGGGGCCCCCTCCTACGAGCAGTACTTC
>TRBV18|TRBJ2-3|TRBD2|few
CASSPLNSGSVTDTQYF
TGTGCCAGCTCACCGTTGAATAGCGGGAGTGTAACAGATACGCAGTATTTT
>TRBV4-3|TRBJ2-2|.|.
CASSQPRGAYTGELFF
TGCGCCAGCAGCCAGCCCCGGGGGGCGTACACCGGGGAGCTGTTTTTT
>TRBV27|TRBJ2-7|TRBD1|many
CASSHMGQGTYEQYF
TGTGCCAGCAGCCACATGGGACAGGGGACCTACGAGCAGTACTTC
>TRBV5-1|TRBJ1-1|.|many
CATEEQPGGNTEAFF
TGCGCCACCGAGGAACAGCCCGGCGGGAACACTGAAGCTTTCTTT
>TRBV28|TRBJ2-7|TRBD1|many
CASSLWGTGAAEQYF
TGTGCCAGCAGTTTATGGGGTACAGGGGCGGCCGAGCAGTACTTC
>TRBV29-1|TRBJ2-5|.|many
CSVRGVGLLGTQYF
TGCAGCGTGCGGGGAGTAGGCCTTCTCGGGACCCAGTACTTC
>TRBV6-2/TRBV6-3|TRBJ2-5|TRBD1|many
CASSYRTDRGRQETQYF
TGTGCCAGCAGTTACAGGACGGACAGGGGGCGCCAAGAGACCCAGTACTTC
>TRBV6-1|TRBJ2-3|.|many
CASGQRDFTDTQYF
TGTGCCAGCGGACAGAGGGACTTCACAGATACGCAGTATTTT
>TRBV29-1|TRBJ1-1|TRBD1|many
CSVGDRGYTEAFF
TGCAGCGTTGGGGACAGGGGATACACTGAAGCTTTCTTT
>TRBV5-1|TRBJ2-3|TRBD2|many
CASSLGATSGADTQYF
TGCGCCAGCAGCTTGGGAGCGACTAGCGGAGCAGATACGCAGTATTTT
>TRBV6-1|TRBJ1-6|.|many
CASSSLGHDNSPLHF
TGTGCCAGCAGTAGCCTGGGACACGATAATTCACCCCTCCACTTT
>TRBV12-3/TRBV12-4|TRBJ2-7|.|many
CASSLLLGVYEQYF
TGTGCCAGCAGTTTGTTGCTAGGAGTCTACGAGCAGTACTTC
>TRBV29-1|TRBJ1-1|.|many
CSVALGARTEAFF
TGCAGCGTTGCACTGGGGGCGAGGACTGAAGCTTTCTTT
>TRBV7-2|TRBJ1-6|.|many
CASSSNRPINSPLHF
TGTGCCAGCAGCTCTAACCGACCGATCAATTCACCCCTCCACTTT
>TRBV7-9|TRBJ2-3|TRBD1|few
CASSGQATREDTQYF
TGTGCCAGCAGCGGACAGGCGACGAGGGAAGATACGCAGTATTTT
>TRBV18|TRBJ2-7|.|many
CASSPGAPVYEQYF
TGTGCCAGCTCACCAGGGGCTCCAGTCTACGAGCAGTACTTC
>TRBV25-1|TRBJ2-1|.|many
CASSDPGGVSYNEQFF
TGTGCCAGCAGTGACCCGGGGGGCGTCTCCTACAATGAGCAGTTCTTC
>TRBV7-3|TRBJ2-3|.|.
CTSSLGPTDTQYF
TGTACCAGCAGCTTAGGCCCGACAGATACGCAGTATTTT
>TRBV7-2|TRBJ2-2|.|many
CATYWRGTGELFF
TGTGCTACGTATTGGAGGGGCACCGGGGAGCTGTTTTTT
>TRBV6-1|TRBJ2-1|TRBD2|many
CASSEYGREYSSYNEQFF
TGTGCCAGCAGTGAATACGGGAGGGAATATAGCTCCTACAATGAGCAGTTCTTC
>TRBV5-1|TRBJ1-1|.|many
CASSSTPTNTEAFF
TGCGCCAGCAGCTCAACCCCGACGAACACTGAAGCTTTCTTT
>TRBV5-1|TRBJ2-6|.|many
CASRESGANVLTF
TGCGCCAGCAGGGAGTCTGGGGCCAACGTCCTGACTTTC
>TRBV4-3|TRBJ2-1|TRBD2|many
CASSQDGAGGYNEQFF
TGCGCCAGCAGCCAAGATGGGGCGGGGGGTTACAATGAGCAGTTCTTC
>TRBV7-9|TRBJ2-3|TRBD2|many
CASSAGLAVRTDTQYF
TGTGCCAGCAGCGCCGGACTAGCGGTCCGGACAGATACGCAGTATTTT
>TRBV19|TRBJ1-5|.|.
CASSMGPRDSNQPQHF
TGTGCCAGTAGTATGGGCCCCCGGGACTCCAATCAGCCCCAGCATTTT
>TRBV7-2|TRBJ2-1|TRBD2|many
CASSLAVSGGPSYNEQFF
TGTGCCAGCAGCTTAGCGGTTAGCGGGGGGCCCTCCTACAATGAGCAGTTCTTC
>TRBV5-1|TRBJ1-1|TRBD1|many
CASSNRGRTNTEAFF
TGCGCCAGCAGCAACAGGGGGAGAACGAACACTGAAGCTTTCTTT
>TRBV3-1|TRBJ2-3|.|many
CASSHQERRSADTQYF
TGTGCCAGCAGCCACCAAGAGCGACGGAGCGCAGATACGCAGTATTTT
>TRBV10-1|TRBJ2-3|.|.
CASSEGMGRDTQYF
TGCGCCAGCAGTGAGGGAATGGGGAGAGATACGCAGTATTTT
>TRBV5-5|TRBJ2-2|.|.
CASSFSLSGGATGELFF
TGTGCCAGCAGCTTCTCACTGTCCGGGGGCGCGACCGGGGAGCTGTTTTTT
>TRBV7-6|TRBJ1-5|TRBD1|.
CASSPLGTDRNQPQHF
TGTGCCAGCAGCCCCCTCGGGACAGATCGCAATCAGCCCCAGCATTTT
>TRBV4-3|TRBJ1-1|.|many
CASSQDLRRVNTEAFF
TGCGCCAGCAGCCAAGATCTGCGTAGGGTGAACACTGAAGCTTTCTTT
>TRBV15|TRBJ2-1|.|many
CATSRGPQNSNEQFF
TGTGCCACCAGCAGAGGCCCTCAGAACTCGAATGAGCAGTTCTTC
>TRBV4-3|TRBJ2-2|.|many
CASSQDGVGPNTGELFF
TGCGCCAGCAGCCAAGATGGGGTGGGTCCCAACACCGGGGAGCTGTTTTTT
>TRBV5-4|TRBJ2-7|.|few
CASSSTGNSYEQYF
TGTGCCAGCAGCTCTACAGGGAACTCCTACGAGCAGTACTTC
>TRBV15|TRBJ2-7|TRBD1|many
CATSRTGPTYEQYF
TGTGCCACCAGCAGGACAGGGCCTACCTACGAGCAGTACTTC
>TRBV5-6|TRBJ2-4|TRBD1|many
CASSLGVGQGTAIQYF
TGTGCCAGCAGCTTGGGTGTTGGACAGGGTACGGCCATTCAGTACTTC
>TRBV20-1|TRBJ1-2|.|many
CSARGRQYGYTF
TGCAGTGCTAGGGGGCGGCAATATGGCTACACCTTC
>TRBV28|TRBJ2-3|.|many
CASSPQSDTQYF
TGTGCCAGCAGTCCCCAGTCCGATACGCAGTATTTT
>TRBV28|TRBJ1-1|TRBD1|many
CASSFQTGSRSEAFF
TGTGCCAGCAGTTTTCAGACAGGGTCTAGGTCTGAAGCTTTCTTT
>TRBV21-1|TRBJ2-3|.|many
CASSKEGLVVAGGGTDTQYF
TGTGCCAGCAGCAAAGAAGGACTAGTGGTAGCGGGGGGCGGCACAGATACGCAGTATTTT
>TRBV12-3/TRBV12-4|TRBJ2-3|.|many
CASSWGGTDTQYF
TGTGCCAGCAGTTGGGGGGGCACAGATACGCAGTATTTT
>TRBV11-2|TRBJ1-4|.|many
CASSLGRIRGEKLFF
TGTGCCAGCAGCTTGGGAAGGATTCGTGGTGAAAAACTGTTTTTT
>TRBV7-2|TRBJ2-1|.|many
CASSSLGQSSYNEQFF
TGTGCCAGCAGCTCCCTCGGACAGAGCTCCTACAATGAGCAGTTCTTC
>TRBV6-5|TRBJ2-1|TRBD1|many
CASNPNRGSYNEQFF
TGTGCCAGCAACCCAAACAGGGGGTCCTACAATGAGCAGTTCTTC
>TRBV30|TRBJ2-1|.|.
CAWSVGFTNEQFF
TGTGCCTGGAGTGTAGGGTTTACCAATGAGCAGTTCTTC
>TRBV5-4|TRBJ2-5|.|.
CASSLASGPEARTQYF
TGTGCCAGCAGCTTGGCCTCCGGGCCCGAGGCACGGACCCAGTACTTC
>TRBV15|TRBJ2-5|TRBD2|many
CATSRARTSGNQETQYF
TGTGCCACCAGCAGAGCGCGGACTAGCGGTAACCAAGAGACCCAGTACTTC
>TRBV14|TRBJ2-7|.|few
CASSGRSRIGSYEQYF
TGTGCCAGCAGCGGGCGGAGCCGAATTGGGTCCTACGAGCAGTACTTC
>TRBV3-1|TRBJ2-1|.|.
CASCQPGLRRNEQFF
TGTGCCTCCTGCCAACCAGGTCTACGACGCAATGAGCAGTTCTTC